This section outlines one TCR beta chain sequence together with its context. It lacks a known antigen. No base-level quality is on record; no much larger clone is a single base apart. The library was obtained by the immunoSEQ multiplex PCR assay. What TCRdb holds here is the immuneACCESS table cut down to in-frame rearrangements. Part of the clones is not present; checked against another copy, under half of the missing clones reflect an unresolved V gene, and the others are unexplained. Within this sample are about 150,000 clones, with over 90% of them counted one time only. More than 2% of the sample is held by the ten biggest clonotypes. The data derive from a study of control samples from healthy donors and cancer patients (TCRdb year 2020). The sequence derives from a man aged 45-65 years in good health. Sequenced: blood.

At the DNA level, the sequence is TGTGCCACCAGCAGAGATCCGGTCGCGGCGGAAAAACTGTTTTTT. Its protein reads: CATSRDPVAAEKLFF. The sequence is built from TRBV15 and TRBJ1-4, with no confidently assigned D gene. The V end loses 0 bases and the J end loses 8 bases, and a stretch of 13 bases separates them. Per the germline V gene (reference sequence), LNHNV is the CDR1 and YYDKDF is the CDR2. The CDR3 spans 15 residues, from the cysteine through the phenylalanine. Of all the DNA, just the CDR3 is kept, 45 bases in frame from base 1.